The source of this T cell receptor beta chain is a study of T cells in Graves' hyperthyroidism and ophthalmopathy. Germline V CDR1 and CDR2: MGHRA, YSYEKL. This CDR3 contains 17 residues. J was trimmed by 4 bases and V by 1 base; bases with no gene match: 11. Amplification of TCR beta CDR3 regions used RNA as the template. Researchers ran a first-round RT-PCR on the TCR CDR3 using the HTBI primer set. TCRdb reprocessed the multiplex PCR reads with MiXCR, giving one entry per CDR3 protein. Among hundreds of thousands of distinct CDR3 sequences listed, roughly 14% were seen once. General study points: Before onset, ophthalmopathy was predicted by the model a median roughly 6.4 months earlier.

There are many counts of this clonotype. Its target is unknown. The sequence was collected from a woman aged 45-65 years with Graves' ophthalmopathy. This chain connects TRBV4-1 to TRBJ1-2; 8 nucleotides match TRBD1. The sequenced sample was blood. This CDR3 is CASSQASTGGLGYGYTF. The DNA for the CDR3 is TGCGCCAGCAGCCAAGCCTCAACAGGGGGGCTTGGCTATGGCTACACCTTC.